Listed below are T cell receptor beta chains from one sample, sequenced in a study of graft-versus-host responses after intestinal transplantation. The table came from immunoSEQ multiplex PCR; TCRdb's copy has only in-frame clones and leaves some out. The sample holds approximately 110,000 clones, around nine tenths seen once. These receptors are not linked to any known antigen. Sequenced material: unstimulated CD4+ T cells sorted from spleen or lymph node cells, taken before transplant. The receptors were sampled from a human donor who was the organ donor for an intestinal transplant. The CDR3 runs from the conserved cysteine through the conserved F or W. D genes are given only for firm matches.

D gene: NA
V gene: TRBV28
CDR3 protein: CASSPDRNQPQHF

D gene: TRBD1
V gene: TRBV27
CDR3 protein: CASSPSPDRGDTQYF

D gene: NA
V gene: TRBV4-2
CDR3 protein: CASSQDLRQETQYF

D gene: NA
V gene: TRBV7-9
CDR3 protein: CASSLVGSRSYEQYF

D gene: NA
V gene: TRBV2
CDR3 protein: CASRTDGDGYTF

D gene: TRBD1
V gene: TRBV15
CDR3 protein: CATSGYYRGESQAFF

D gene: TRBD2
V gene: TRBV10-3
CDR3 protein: CAISETSGRAGLDTQYF

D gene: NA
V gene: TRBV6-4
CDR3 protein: CASSDGPSSPLHF

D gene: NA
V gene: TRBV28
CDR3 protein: CASSLAGTQETQYF

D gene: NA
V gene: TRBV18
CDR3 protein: CASSAGTQTYEQYF

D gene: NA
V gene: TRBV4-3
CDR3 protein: CASSQGARGYGYTF

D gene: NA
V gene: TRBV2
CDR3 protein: CAGAGIGGPEAFF

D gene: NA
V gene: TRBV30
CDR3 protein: CAWSRGYNEQFF

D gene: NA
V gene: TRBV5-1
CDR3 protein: CASSSWGSGVVETQYF

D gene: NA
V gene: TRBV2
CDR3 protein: CASSYGLGSNQPQHF

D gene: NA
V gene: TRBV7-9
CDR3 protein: CASSGPGWSSYEQYF

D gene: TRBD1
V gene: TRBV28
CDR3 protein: CASSSPSGQGATDTQYF

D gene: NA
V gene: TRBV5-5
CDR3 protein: CASSQYNEQFF

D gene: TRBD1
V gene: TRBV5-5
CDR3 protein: CASSLGAGQGVREQYF

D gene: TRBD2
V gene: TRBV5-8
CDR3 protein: CASSLGLADKETQYF

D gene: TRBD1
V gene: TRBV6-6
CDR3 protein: CASSYQGQPSAFF

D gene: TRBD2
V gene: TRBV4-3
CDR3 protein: CASSQVMSSGSSGELFF

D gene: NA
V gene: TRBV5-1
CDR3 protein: CASSPGGGEGETQYF

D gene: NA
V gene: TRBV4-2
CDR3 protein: CASSQGWQASPYF

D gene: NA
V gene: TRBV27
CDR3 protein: CATRTRTWETQYF

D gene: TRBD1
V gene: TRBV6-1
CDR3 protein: CASSALTGATNTIYF

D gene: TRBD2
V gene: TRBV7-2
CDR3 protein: CASSLEGLAEETQYF

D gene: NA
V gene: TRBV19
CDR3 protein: CASSASSSYNEQFF

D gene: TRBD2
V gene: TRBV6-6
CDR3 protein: CASSSLAGVTGELFF

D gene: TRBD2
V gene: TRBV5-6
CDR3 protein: CASSLGAGGSDTQYF

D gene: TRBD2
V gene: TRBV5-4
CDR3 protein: CASSRTSGRGPYGEQYF

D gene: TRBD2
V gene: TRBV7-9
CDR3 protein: CASSPRGASGSSADTQYF

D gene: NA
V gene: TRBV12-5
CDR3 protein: CASGLVLFGQKSSGNTIYF

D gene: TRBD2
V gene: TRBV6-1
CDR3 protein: CARFFASGRIHEQFF

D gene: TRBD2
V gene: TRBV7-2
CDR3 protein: CASSLVGTSPGELFF

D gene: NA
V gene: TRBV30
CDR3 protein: CAWSVAYNSPLHF

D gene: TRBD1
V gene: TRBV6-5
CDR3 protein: CASKRDRENYEQYF

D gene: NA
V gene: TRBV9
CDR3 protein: CASSVFTGADTQYF

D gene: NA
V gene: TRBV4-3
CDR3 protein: CASSPSGYSNGNTIYF

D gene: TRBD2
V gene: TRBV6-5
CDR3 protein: CASSWDYYNEQFF

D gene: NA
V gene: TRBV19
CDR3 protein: CASSIGAGWGELFF

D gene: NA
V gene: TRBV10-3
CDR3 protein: CAISDPPAQGRSDTQYF